This T cell receptor (beta chain) was captured by sequencing in a study of cytomegalovirus exposure and HLA in healthy donors. The donors gave bone marrow, and they were healthy. As for this clone: What it binds is unknown.

The PCR contained 60 Vbeta and 13 Jbeta primers. Assay: immunoSEQ multiplex PCR; the TCRdb copy retains only in-frame clones and omits some. The sample records over 100,000 clones, around 80% being singletons. The study, taken as a whole, reports: Many donors carried some public TCRs, although rarity characterized most TCR sequences.

V was pared by 10 bases and J by 0 bases, with 4 bases of the junction left unmatched. Germline V gene sequence: CDR1 MDHEN, CDR2 SYDVKM. This CDR3 comprises 15 residues. Sequencing was performed on PBMCs. The receptor was isolated from a middle-aged woman in good health and CMV-seronegative. The chain carries TRBV28 and TRBJ2-1; 12 bases are shared with TRBD2. The CDR3 DNA follows: TGTGCCATAACTAGCGGGGGGAGCTCCTACAATGAGCAGTTCTTC. This translates into CAITSGGSSYNEQFF.